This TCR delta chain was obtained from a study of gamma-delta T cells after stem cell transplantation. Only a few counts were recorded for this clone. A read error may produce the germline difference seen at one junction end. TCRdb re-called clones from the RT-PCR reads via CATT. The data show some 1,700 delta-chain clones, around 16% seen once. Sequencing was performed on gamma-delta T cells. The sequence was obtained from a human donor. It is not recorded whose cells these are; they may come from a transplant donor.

This chain's CDR3 is CALGKLVLGDPFYTDKLIF. The DNA of the CDR3 is TGTGCTCTTGGGAAACTGGTACTGGGTGATCCCTTCTACACCGATAAACTCATCTTT. V usage is TRDV1 and J usage is TRDJ1; maybe TRDD3 (6 bases). The CDR3 is made up of 19 amino acids. Germline V gene data show CDR1 as TSWWSYY and CDR2 as QGS.